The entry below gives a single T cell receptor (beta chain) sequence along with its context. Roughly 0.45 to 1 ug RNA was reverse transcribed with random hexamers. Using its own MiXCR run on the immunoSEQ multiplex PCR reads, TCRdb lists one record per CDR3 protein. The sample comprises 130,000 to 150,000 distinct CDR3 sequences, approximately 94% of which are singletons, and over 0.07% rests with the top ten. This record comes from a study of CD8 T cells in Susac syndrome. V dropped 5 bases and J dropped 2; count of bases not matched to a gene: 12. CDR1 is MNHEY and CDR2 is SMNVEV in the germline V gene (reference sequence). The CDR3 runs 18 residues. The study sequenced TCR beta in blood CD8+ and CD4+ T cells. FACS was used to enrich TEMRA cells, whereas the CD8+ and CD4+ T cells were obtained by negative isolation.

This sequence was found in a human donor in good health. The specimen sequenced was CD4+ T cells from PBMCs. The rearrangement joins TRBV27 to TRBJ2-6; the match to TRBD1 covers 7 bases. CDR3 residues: CASSPYRPGGTGANVLTF. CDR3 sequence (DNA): TGTGCCAGCAGTCCTTATCGGCCAGGGGGAACTGGGGCCAACGTCCTGACTTTC. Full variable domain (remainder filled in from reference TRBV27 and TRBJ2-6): EAQVTQNPRYLITVTGKKLTVTCSQNMNHEYMSWYRQDPGLGLRQIYYSMNVEVTDKGDVPEGYKVSRKEKRNFPLILESPSPNQTSLYFCASSPYRPGGTGANVLTFGAGSRLTVL.